Following are 23 T cell receptor beta chains from one sample sequenced in a study of technical replicates of blood from several donors. This table comes from immunoSEQ multiplex PCR, and its TCRdb copy is limited to in-frame clones, with some not included. The profile covers 65,000 to 90,000 clones, with around 90% appearing a single time and around 0.27% taken by the ten largest. Sequencing was done on a sample of T cells isolated from PBMCs. These receptor sequences come from a human donor in good health.

The rearrangement uses TRBV27 and TRBJ1-2; TRBD1 matches at 8 bases. Trimming at V came to 1 base and at J to 3 bases, leaving 7 bases not matched to a gene. Germline V lookup: CDR1 MNHEY, CDR2 SMNVEV (reference sequence). CDR3 length: 16 amino acids. The CDR3 sequence: CASSLYPPGGDYGYTF. Here the CDR3 DNA reads TGTGCCAGCAGTTTATATCCACCAGGGGGCGACTATGGCTACACCTTC.

V gene TRBV4-1 combines with J gene TRBJ2-1, with 8 bases fitting TRBD2. Looked up from germline, CDR1 is MGHRA and CDR2 is YSYEKL. With 1 base clipped from V and 4 bases from J, the junction kept 6 bases outside the gene matches. This CDR3 spans 16 amino acids. As DNA, the CDR3 is TGCGCCAGCAGCCAAGGAACTAGCGGAGAGTACAATGAGCAGTTCTTC. Its translation is CASSQGTSGEYNEQFF.

This chain joins TRBV28 and TRBJ2-5; 9 nucleotides align to TRBD2. The V segment lost 3 bases and the J segment 1 base; nucleotides outside the gene matches: 0. The CDR3 spans 14 residues. Germline V gene sequence: CDR1 MDHEN, CDR2 SYDVKM. CDR3 loop: CASSLRGGQETQYF. DNA of the CDR3: TGTGCCAGCAGTTTGCGGGGGGGCCAAGAGACCCAGTACTTC.

The V and J genes are TRBV5-1 and TRBJ1-3; D gene ambiguous. The CDR3 is made up of 13 amino acids. From germline, CDR1 is SGHRS and CDR2 YFSETQ. V was cut by 7 bases and J by 0 bases, with 8 bases left in between. The CDR3 loop reads CASAGFSGNTIYF. The CDR3 coding sequence is TGCGCCAGCGCGGGTTTCTCTGGAAACACCATATATTTT.

V and J are TRBV28 and TRBJ2-5, with D possibly matching TRBD2 (6 bases). The V gene lost 10 bases and the J gene lost 5 bases, with 14 bases spanning the gap. Germline V gene sequence: CDR1 MDHEN, CDR2 SYDVKM. The CDR3 is 12 amino acids. The CDR3 loop is CATVSGVETQYF. The CDR3 DNA sequence: TGTGCCACCGTTTCGGGGGTGGAGACCCAGTACTTC.

V is TRBV5-4 and J is TRBJ2-7; 7 bases map to TRBD2. V gave up 0 bases and J gave up 1 base; unmatched junction bases: 4. The CDR3 consists of 15 residues. CDR1 and CDR2 from the germline V gene are SGHNT and YYREEE (reference sequence). CDR3 nucleotide sequence: TGTGCCAGCAGCTTGGCGGGAGGAAAATCCTACGAGCAGTACTTC. It specifies CASSLAGGKSYEQYF.

This rearrangement joins TRBV7-6 to TRBJ2-1; 11 bases match TRBD2. The CDR3 loop spans 15 amino acids. Germline loops: CDR1 SGHVS, CDR2 FNYEAQ. After removal of 4 bases from V and 4 bases from J, the junction contained 3 bases not matched to a gene. In nucleotides, the CDR3 is TGTGCCAGCAGCTCGGGACTAGCGGAATACAATGAGCAGTTCTTC. Residues: CASSSGLAEYNEQFF.

The J gene is TRBJ1-5, the V gene TRBV28; D possibly corresponds to TRBD1 (6 bases). The germline CDR1 and CDR2 sequences are MDHEN and SYDVKM. This CDR3 has 13 residues. Between the trimmed V and J ends, which lost 6 bases and 6 bases, there was a span of 12 bases. CDR3 DNA sequence: TGTGCCAGCAGACAGGGAACAAGTCAGCCCCAGCATTTT. Amino acid sequence: CASRQGTSQPQHF.

This chain connects TRBV6-5 to TRBJ2-7, with a possible D match to TRBD2 (6 bases). The CDR3 is 13 residues long. V lost 6 bases and J lost 2, with 11 bases in between. The germline gives CDR1 MNHEY, CDR2 SVGAGI. The CDR3 DNA sequence: TGTGCCAGCAGCTTGGGGAGGACCTACGAGCAGTACTTC. Translated: CASSLGRTYEQYF.

The chain combines TRBV6-5 with TRBJ2-7; D perhaps matches TRBD1 (6 bases). The CDR3 consists of 14 residues. Germline values: CDR1 MNHEY, CDR2 SVGAGI. The V and J ends lost 11 bases and 2 bases respectively, with 19 bases between them. The CDR3 region is CAARPGQRTYEQYF. The CDR3 nucleotides read TGTGCCGCACGACCAGGACAGCGGACCTACGAGCAGTACTTC.

The V gene is TRBV4-2, the J gene TRBJ2-3; 12 bases map to TRBD2. J gave up 0 bases and V 0 bases, and 4 bases lay outside the gene matches. CDR1 and CDR2 (germline): LGHNA, YNFKEQ. The CDR3 sequence is 18 residues long. CDR3 loop: CASSQDYGLAGSTDTQYF. CDR3 sequence (DNA): TGTGCCAGCAGCCAAGACTATGGACTAGCGGGGAGCACAGATACGCAGTATTTT.

V is TRBV5-1 and J is TRBJ2-3, with D uncertain. This CDR3 comprises 14 residues. CDR1 and CDR2 from the germline V gene are SGHRS and YFSETQ. Trimming stripped 2 bases from V and 1 base from J, with 8 bases between. The CDR3: CASSLSGGTDTQYF. CDR3 in DNA: TGCGCCAGCAGCTTATCCGGTGGCACAGATACGCAGTATTTT.

The chain carries TRBV5-6 and TRBJ2-7; D perhaps matches TRBD2 (7 bases). CDR3 length: 14 amino acids. Trimming shortened V by 5 bases and J by 4 bases, and 16 bases separated the two germline ends. The germline V gene encodes CDR1 SGHDT and CDR2 YYEEEE. The CDR3 coding sequence is TGTGCCAGCAGACGGCGGGGAGGGGGGTACGAGCAGTACTTC. This translates into CASRRRGGGYEQYF.

The chain has TRBV5-1 and TRBJ2-5; 8 nucleotides line up with TRBD2. J gave up 3 bases and V 3 bases, and 7 bases lay outside the gene matches. The CDR3 consists of 15 residues. CDR1 SGHRS and CDR2 YFSETQ come from the germline V gene. DNA for the CDR3: TGCGCCAGCAGCTGGGGGGGGACTAGTGAAGAGACCCAGTACTTC. This translates into CASSWGGTSEETQYF.

This chain links TRBV6-1 with TRBJ2-7; D possibly corresponds to TRBD2 (6 bases). The CDR3 length is 12 residues. The V end lost 7 bases, the J end lost 3 bases, and 10 bases lay between the germline ends. Germline loops: CDR1 MNHNS, CDR2 SASEGT. CDR3 residues: CASMSGFYEQYF. The DNA of the CDR3 is TGTGCCAGCATGAGCGGGTTCTACGAGCAGTACTTC.

V is TRBV19 and J is TRBJ1-1; TRBD1 matches at 7 bases. This CDR3 spans 13 amino acids. V shed 3 bases, J shed 4 bases, and the junction held 2 bases outside the gene matches. Germline V lookup: CDR1 LNHDA, CDR2 SQIVND (reference sequence). DNA of the CDR3: TGTGCCAGTAGTATGTACAGGGGCACTGAAGCTTTCTTT. This encodes CASSMYRGTEAFF.

The rearrangement uses TRBV5-5 and TRBJ2-7; D may be TRBD1 (7 bases). Germline V gene lookup returns CDR1 SGHKS and CDR2 YYEKEE (reference sequence). The CDR3 length is 16 residues. Trimming cost V 6 bases and J 1 base, with 20 bases left between them. The CDR3 DNA reads as TGTGCCAGCACCCCCGGGCAGGGGGACTTATCCTACGAGCAGTACTTC. Its protein is CASTPGQGDLSYEQYF.

The chain is built from TRBV11-1 and TRBJ1-1; 7 bases are shared with TRBD1. Germline V gene sequence: CDR1 SGHAT, CDR2 FQDESV (reference sequence). The CDR3 spans 17 residues. V shed 1 base and J 4 bases; nucleotides not matched to a gene: 12. The CDR3 is CASSLGPGQIMGTEAFF. DNA for the CDR3: TGTGCCAGCAGCTTAGGGCCGGGACAGATCATGGGCACTGAAGCTTTCTTT. The complete variable domain, with remaining parts taken from reference TRBV11-1 and TRBJ1-1, reads EAEVAQSPRYKITEKSQAVAFWCDPISGHATLYWYRQILGQGPELLVQFQDESVVDDSQLPKDRFSAERLKGVDSTLKIQPAELGDSAMYLCASSLGPGQIMGTEAFFGQGTRLTVV.

The V gene is TRBV28, the J gene TRBJ2-7; TRBD1 agrees at 10 bases. CDR3 length: 19 amino acids. V dropped 3 bases and J dropped 3; count of bases not matched to a gene: 17. CDR1 and CDR2 from the germline V gene are MDHEN and SYDVKM. The CDR3 DNA reads TGTGCCAGCAGTTTTTTCGGGAGCCGGGACAGGGGTTTCCTCTACGAGCAGTACTTC. Its translation: CASSFFGSRDRGFLYEQYF.

J is TRBJ2-7 and V is TRBV28, with D possibly being TRBD1 (5 bases). This CDR3 region has 18 residues. Germline assignment: CDR1 MDHEN and CDR2 SYDVKM. Trimming removed 5 bases from V and 4 bases from J, with 27 bases in between. CDR3 region: CASSALGSQGELGYEQYF. For the CDR3, the DNA is TGTGCCAGCAGTGCCTTGGGTTCGCAGGGTGAATTGGGATACGAGCAGTACTTC.

The chain is built from TRBV27 and TRBJ2-7, with TRBD1 matching over 7 bases. Trimming cost V 0 bases and J 2 bases; bases outside gene matches: 10. The CDR3 has 17 amino acids. Germline assignment: CDR1 MNHEY and CDR2 SMNVEV (reference sequence). As DNA, the CDR3 is TGTGCCAGCAGTTTATCCCCTCGACAGGGATTAACCTACGAGCAGTACTTC. This gives the protein CASSLSPRQGLTYEQYF.

V is TRBV11-2 and J is TRBJ2-7; D not resolved. Germline-derived CDR1 and CDR2 are SGHAT and FQNNGV. The CDR3 loop spans 15 amino acids. With 1 base removed from V and 3 bases from J, the gap between germline ends came to 13 bases. The CDR3 sequence: CASSLAADRLYEQYF. The DNA for the CDR3 is TGTGCCAGCAGCTTAGCCGCCGACCGACTCTACGAGCAGTACTTC.

This chain connects TRBV7-9 to TRBJ2-3, with 8 bases lining up with TRBD2. CDR1 is SEHNR, CDR2 FQNEAQ, per germline (reference sequence). This CDR3 spans 18 amino acids. Trimming cost V 6 bases and J 7 bases; bases outside gene matches: 21. CDR3 region: CASRAGAKNQREFNTQYF. The CDR3 DNA is TGTGCCAGCAGGGCAGGGGCGAAGAACCAGCGGGAGTTTAATACGCAGTATTTT.